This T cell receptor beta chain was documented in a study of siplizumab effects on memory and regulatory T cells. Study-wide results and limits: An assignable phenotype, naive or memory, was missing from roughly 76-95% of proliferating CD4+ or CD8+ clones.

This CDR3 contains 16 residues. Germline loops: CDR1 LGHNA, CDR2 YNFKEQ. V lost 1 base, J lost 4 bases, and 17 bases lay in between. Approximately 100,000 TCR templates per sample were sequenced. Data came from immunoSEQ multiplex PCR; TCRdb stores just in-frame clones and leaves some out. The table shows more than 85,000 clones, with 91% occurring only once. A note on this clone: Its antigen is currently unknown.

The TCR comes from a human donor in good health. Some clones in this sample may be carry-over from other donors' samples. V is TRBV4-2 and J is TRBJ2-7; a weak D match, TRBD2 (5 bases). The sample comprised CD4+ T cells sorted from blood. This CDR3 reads CASSQGVRPPGYEQYF. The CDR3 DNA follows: TGTGCCAGCAGCCAAGGCGTGCGTCCACCGGGGTACGAGCAGTACTTC.